Below are 31 T cell receptor beta chains sequenced from a single sample in a study of CD8+CD57+ T cells in acquired aplastic anemia. TCR beta VDJ combinations and CDR3 sequences were profiled from genomic DNA. TCRdb passed the reads through MiXCR, listing each CDR3 protein once. In the table there are 170,000 or so distinct CDR3 sequences, roughly 48% of which are singletons. Those patients picked for sequencing had displayed CD8+CD57+ cell expansion on flow cytometry. Material for sequencing was sorted CD4+, CD8+, or CD8+CD57+ T cells (not recorded which) from PBMCs. The receptors shown here come from a human donor with aplastic anemia.

This chain uses TRBV19 with TRBJ2-7; TRBD2 is a possible D gene (5 bases). CDR1 and CDR2 (germline): LNHDA, SQIVND (reference sequence). V lost 10 bases and J 3 bases, leaving 16 bases between the germline ends. The CDR3 is made up of 13 amino acids. The CDR3 is CATVPGVFYEQYF. The CDR3 bases are TGTGCCACCGTTCCCGGGGTCTTCTACGAGCAGTACTTC.

The rearrangement joins TRBV12-3 or TRBV12-4 to TRBJ1-5, with 9 bases fitting TRBD1. J lost 0 bases, V lost 2 bases, and 5 bases had no gene match. This CDR3 has 17 residues. DNA of the CDR3: TGTGCCAGCAGTTTAAAGGACAGGGGCCCTAGCAATCAGCCCCAGCATTTT. Translation: CASSLKDRGPSNQPQHF.

The chain links TRBV19 to TRBJ1-2; D may be TRBD1 (6 bases). This CDR3 contains 15 residues. CDR1 and CDR2 (germline): LNHDA, SQIVND (reference sequence). Deletions cut 6 bases from V and 6 bases from J, with 20 bases between. The chain's CDR3 is CASSPGAGATNGYTF. The CDR3 nucleotides read TGTGCCAGTAGCCCAGGGGCGGGGGCAACAAATGGCTACACCTTC. The complete variable domain, with remaining parts taken from reference TRBV19 and TRBJ1-2, reads DGGITQSPKYLFRKEGQNVTLSCEQNLNHDAMYWYRQDPGQGLRLIYYSQIVNDFQKGDIAEGYSVSREKKESFPLTVTSAQKNPTAFYLCASSPGAGATNGYTFGSGTRLTVV.

In this sample, this clonotype turned up a few times. The V call is TRBV6-2 or TRBV6-3, the J call TRBJ2-1; unclear D gene. Trimming removed 6 bases from V and 5 bases from J, with 5 bases in between. The CDR3 runs to 11 residues. Germline V CDR1 and CDR2: MNHEY, SVGEGT. CDR3 amino acids: CASSRDNEQFF. For the CDR3, the DNA is TGTGCCAGCAGCCGAGACAATGAGCAGTTCTTC.

This clonotype showed up many times. The CDR3 sequence: CASSQISGSGYNEQFF. DNA for the CDR3: TGTGCCAGCAGCCAAATTAGCGGGAGTGGCTACAATGAGCAGTTCTTC. The gene calls are TRBV4-2 and TRBJ2-1, with TRBD2 identical over 9 bases. The CDR3 is 16 amino acids. V lost 2 bases, J lost 3 bases, and 5 bases stayed unmatched. Per germline, CDR1 LGHNA and CDR2 YNFKEQ.

This clonotype was detected ten times or more. The chain recombines TRBV20-1 with TRBJ2-6; D is tentatively TRBD1 or TRBD2 (5 bases each). The CDR3 runs 18 residues. Germline V gene lookup returns CDR1 DFQATT and CDR2 SNEGSKA (reference sequence). V lost 2 bases and J lost 0, with 17 bases in between. This chain's CDR3 is CSARPEGPASSGANVLTF. CDR3 sequence (DNA): TGCAGTGCTAGACCTGAGGGGCCGGCCAGCTCTGGGGCCAACGTCCTGACTTTC.

The table lists this clonotype with a few counts. The CDR3 region has the DNA TGTGCCAGCAGCGTAGGAGGGGGCAATGATTCACCCCTCCACTTT. Protein sequence: CASSVGGGNDSPLHF. J is TRBJ1-6 and V is TRBV9; 7 bases line up with TRBD1. The junction had 5 bases not matched to a gene; V was cut back by 0 bases and J by 8 bases. Germline CDR1 SGDLS, CDR2 YYNGEE. The CDR3 is 15 residues long.

This clonotype was observed many times. V gene TRBV30 combines with J gene TRBJ2-3, with D tentatively TRBD1 (5 bases). Germline-derived CDR1 and CDR2 are GTSNPN and SVGIG (reference sequence). The CDR3 extends over 15 amino acids. The V end lost 2 bases, the J end lost 4 bases, and 16 bases lay between the germline ends. Here the CDR3 reads CAWSIGPGMADTQYF. CDR3 sequence (DNA): TGTGCCTGGAGTATCGGGCCAGGGATGGCAGATACGCAGTATTTT.

V usage is TRBV7-9 and J usage is TRBJ1-1, with D possibly TRBD1 on 6 matching bases. The CDR3 loop spans 13 amino acids. Trimming removed 6 bases from V and 4 bases from J, with 12 bases in between. Germline V gene data show CDR1 as SEHNR and CDR2 as FQNEAQ (reference sequence). This CDR3 reads CASRLTGSTEAFF. The CDR3 DNA sequence: TGTGCCAGCAGACTAACAGGGAGCACTGAAGCTTTCTTT.

This clonotype appeared many times. The chain uses TRBV5-1 and TRBJ2-7, with D hard to call. The germline V gene has CDR1 SGHRS and CDR2 YFSETQ. The CDR3 sequence is 13 residues long. Trimming removed 0 bases from V and 3 bases from J, with 7 bases in between. CDR3 region: CASSLDVDYEQYF. CDR3 sequence (DNA): TGCGCCAGCAGCTTGGACGTAGACTACGAGCAGTACTTC.

Points on this clonotype: A read error may produce the germline difference seen at one junction end. This CDR3 is CASSLAGRGYNEQFF. The CDR3 coding sequence is TGTGCCAGCAGCTTAGCAGGCAGGGGCTACAATGAGCAGTTCTTT. The chain is built from TRBV11-1 and TRBJ2-1, with D possibly TRBD1 on 6 matching bases. This CDR3 has 15 residues. From germline, CDR1 is SGHAT and CDR2 FQDESV (reference sequence).

The rearrangement uses TRBV3-1 and TRBJ1-2, with D maybe TRBD1 (5 bases). This CDR3 is 14 amino acids long. The V gene lost 4 bases and the J gene lost 4 bases, with 13 bases spanning the gap. Germline V gene lookup returns CDR1 LGHDT and CDR2 YNNKEL (reference sequence). CDR3 sequence reads: CASSRTGTAYGYTF. The CDR3 coding sequence is TGTGCCAGCAGCCGCACCGGGACCGCCTATGGCTACACCTTC.

This clonotype was found many times. The rearrangement uses TRBV9 and TRBJ2-1; D tentatively reads TRBD1 or TRBD2 (6 bases each). Between the trimmed V and J ends, which lost 5 bases and 8 bases, there was a span of 20 bases. The CDR3 contains 15 residues. Per germline, CDR1 SGDLS and CDR2 YYNGEE. This chain's CDR3 is CASSRVGNRGDEQFF. CDR3 sequence (DNA): TGTGCCAGCAGTAGGGTAGGGAATAGGGGGGATGAGCAGTTCTTC.

This rearrangement joins TRBV19 to TRBJ1-5; possible D gene TRBD1, 6 bases. The CDR3 has 13 residues. The V end lost 6 bases, the J end lost 6 bases, and 12 bases lay between the germline ends. CDR1 and CDR2 from the germline V gene are LNHDA and SQIVND (reference sequence). The CDR3 reads CASRQGRGQPQHF. Here the CDR3 DNA reads TGTGCCAGTAGACAGGGTCGGGGTCAGCCCCAGCATTTT.

This clonotype was observed once. The CDR3 spells CASSSFYGTSDQYF. The DNA of the CDR3 is TGTGCCAGCAGCTCATTTTACGGGACTAGCGATCAGTACTTC. The V gene is TRBV7-8, the J gene TRBJ2-7, with 10 bases lining up with TRBD2. After removal of 4 bases from V and 10 bases from J, the junction contained 10 bases not matched to a gene. Germline assignment: CDR1 SGHVS and CDR2 FQNEAQ. This CDR3 has 14 residues.

The CDR3 protein is CASSLGMGARTEAFF. In DNA, the CDR3 is TGTGCCAGCAGCTTAGGGATGGGGGCAAGGACTGAAGCTTTCTTT. J is TRBJ1-1 and V is TRBV11-3; D perhaps matches TRBD1 (6 bases). This CDR3 comprises 15 residues. The germline CDR1 and CDR2 sequences are SGHNT and YENEEA. V was pared by 1 base and J by 5 bases, with 14 bases between.

This chain's CDR3 is CGGRTSGIQPQHF. CDR3 in DNA: TGTGGGGGACGTACTTCGGGAATTCAGCCCCAGCATTTT. The chain combines TRBV12-3 or TRBV12-4 with TRBJ1-5; possibly TRBD1 for D (5 bases). This CDR3 has 13 amino acids.

This clonotype came up a few times. This may arise from a read error, as a much more abundant clone is one base away. This rearrangement joins TRBV11-2 to TRBJ2-7, with a weak D call TRBD1 (6 bases). Germline V gives CDR1 SGHAT, CDR2 FQNNGV. The CDR3 runs 13 residues. The CDR3 DNA sequence: TGTGCCAGCAGCTTAGGGACAGCCTACGAGCAGTGCTTC. This sequence encodes CASSLGTAYEQCF.

This clonotype was seen ten or more times. The CDR3 spells CSARDEGGKAERDPYEQYF. The CDR3 region has the DNA TGCAGTGCTAGAGATGAGGGCGGTAAGGCAGAACGGGACCCTTACGAGCAGTACTTC. This sequence joins TRBV20-1 and TRBJ2-7, with D possibly called TRBD1 or TRBD2 (5 bases each). The CDR3 length is 19 residues. V lost 0 bases and J 4 bases, leaving 28 bases between the germline ends. Germline loops: CDR1 DFQATT, CDR2 SNEGSKA (reference sequence).

This sequence joins TRBV18 and TRBJ1-2, with D hard to call. This CDR3 has 13 residues. Looked up from germline, CDR1 is KGHSH and CDR2 is LQKENI. V lost 0 bases, J lost 8 bases, and 10 bases lay in between. The CDR3 loop reads CASSPPYEEGYTF. CDR3 coding DNA: TGTGCCAGCTCACCACCGTACGAGGAAGGCTACACCTTC.

The sample holds many counts of this clonotype. The rearrangement joins TRBV24-1 to TRBJ1-2; D is ambiguous. Trimming shortened V by 8 bases and J by 3 bases, and 15 bases separated the two germline ends. CDR1 KGHDR and CDR2 SFDVKD come from the germline V gene. This CDR3 has 14 residues. CDR3 sequence reads: CATTRRSVYYGYTF. CDR3 nucleotide sequence: TGTGCCACCACGCGGAGGAGCGTATACTATGGCTACACCTTC.

This clonotype came up a few times. This sequence joins TRBV6-1 and TRBJ2-5; TRBD2 aligns across 7 bases. The CDR3 totals 14 residues. Germline V CDR1 and CDR2: MNHNS, SASEGT. With V trimmed by 9 bases and J by 1 base, 8 bases remained unmatched. Here the CDR3 DNA reads TGTGCCAGTGGGGGGGGAGGAGTCCAAGAGACCCAGTACTTC. Amino acids: CASGGGGVQETQYF.

This clonotype was picked up many times. CDR3 sequence: CASSFGLSPQHF. The CDR3 coding sequence is TGTGCCAGCAGCTTTGGTCTATCGCCCCAGCATTTT. J is TRBJ1-5 and V is TRBV5-5; D unresolved. Trimming left V 2 bases short and J 9 bases short, with 9 bases between. There are 12 residues in the CDR3. The germline gives CDR1 SGHKS, CDR2 YYEKEE (reference sequence). The variable domain in full, completed from reference TRBV5-5 and TRBJ1-5, reads DAGVTQSPTHLIKTRGQQVTLRCSPISGHKSVSWYQQVLGQGPQFIFQYYEKEERGRGNFPDRFSARQFPNYSSELNVNALLLGDSALYLCASSFGLSPQHFGDGTRLSIL.

This clonotype occurred once. The CDR3: CAISESQRGFDEQYF. CDR3 sequence (DNA): TGTGCCATCAGTGAGTCGCAAAGAGGGTTCGACGAGCAGTACTTC. The chain carries TRBV10-3 and TRBJ2-7, with D maybe TRBD2 (5 bases). CDR3 size: 15 residues. Germline lookup yields CDR1 ENHRY and CDR2 SYGVKD. Trimming took 0 bases from V and 5 from J, leaving 14 bases between them.

CDR3 amino acids: CASSVYYFNSSQRVSTDTQYF. CDR3 bases: TGTGCCAGCAGCGTCTATTACTTCAATTCGTCGCAGCGGGTATCCACAGATACGCAGTATTTT. V gene TRBV6-2 or TRBV6-3 combines with J gene TRBJ2-3; the D gene is possibly TRBD2 (6 bases). Germline CDR1 is MNHEY and CDR2 is SVGEGT. The germline V and J ends were trimmed by 6 bases and 2 bases, with 33 bases remaining between them. CDR3 size: 21 residues.

As to this clonotype: A much larger clone differs by one base, so this may be a read error. The chain uses TRBV20-1 and TRBJ2-5; 8 bases match TRBD2. Germline V gene lookup returns CDR1 DFQATT and CDR2 SNEGSKA (reference sequence). The CDR3 spans 23 residues. With V trimmed by 0 bases and J by 5 bases, 32 bases remained unmatched. The CDR3 protein is CSARDTGGLSTADQSMVQETQYF. The CDR3 coding sequence is TGCAGTGCTAGAGATACGGGGGGGCTCTCCACGGCCGACCAATCGATGGTACAGGAGACCCAGTACTTC.

On this clonotype: A single base separates this from a much larger clone, so it may be a read error. The gene calls are TRBV10-3 and TRBJ1-2; weak D call: TRBD1 (6 bases). The germline V gene encodes CDR1 ENHRY and CDR2 SYGVKD. Trimming took 5 bases from V and 6 from J, leaving 16 bases between them. The CDR3 contains 14 residues. CDR3 sequence: CAISPYEGVNGYTF. DNA for the CDR3: TGTGCCATCAGTCCTTATGAGGGGGTCAATGGCTACACCTTC.

With regard to this clonotype: Germline and junction disagree at one end, which may indicate a read error. V and J are TRBV12-3 or TRBV12-4 and TRBJ2-4; TRBD2 aligns across 10 bases. CDR3 length: 20 amino acids. The CDR3 DNA sequence: TGTGCCAGCAGTCTGGCGGGACTAGCGACGGGAGGTTTGGCCAAAAACATTCAGTATTTC. This sequence encodes CASSLAGLATGGLAKNIQYF.

This clonotype was recorded at least ten times. This chain uses TRBV29-1 with TRBJ1-2; no reliable D call. The CDR3 is 13 amino acids. From germline, CDR1 is SQVTM and CDR2 ANQGSEA. Trimming removed 0 bases from V and 4 bases from J, with 9 bases in between. The CDR3 coding sequence is TGCAGCGTTGAAGATCGAGGCAGCTATGGCTACACCTTC. It is translated as CSVEDRGSYGYTF.

In DNA, the CDR3 is TGTGCCATCAGTACAGCTGCCACCTACGAGCAGTACTTC. Its protein product is CAISTAATYEQYF. The chain combines TRBV10-3 with TRBJ2-7; no clear D. The germline V gene encodes CDR1 ENHRY and CDR2 SYGVKD. This CDR3 has 13 residues. The V and J ends lost 5 bases and 2 bases respectively, with 10 bases between them.

There are a few counts of this clonotype. The conserved closing phenylalanine or tryptophan is absent in this CDR3, likely reflecting a read error. The chain couples TRBV6-1 to TRBJ2-3, with D possibly TRBD1 on 5 matching bases. V lost 5 bases and J 1 base, leaving 16 bases between the germline ends. Germline-derived CDR1 and CDR2 are MNHNS and SASEGT. CDR3 size: 16 residues. The CDR3 here is CASSQVRVRGTDTQYS. The CDR3 DNA reads as TGTGCCAGCAGTCAAGTCCGGGTCAGGGGCACAGATACGCAGTATTCT.